This TCR beta chain was recovered during a study of beta chain features in type 1 diabetes. Sequenced material consisted of expressed TCRB transcripts (all of the isolated RNA was reverse transcribed). Produced via immunoSEQ multiplex PCR; TCRdb's table is partial and in-frame only. Of a few hundred thousand clones listed, 8.5% to 10% are singletons. This CDR3 has 12 residues. The V and J ends lost 2 bases and 0 bases respectively, with 1 base between them. Germline CDR1 and CDR2: SGHVS and FQNEAQ. Regarding this clone: Its antigen is not known. This may be a read error, as it is one base from a much larger clone.

Overall study results and limits: Junctions at VDJ sites from type 1 diabetes patients had fewer insertions and more deletions. Researchers could not determine here whether HLA type influences TCRB rearrangement. Moderately but significantly shorter TCRB CDR3s were found in Type 1 diabetes patients in all four CD4+ subsets.

Sequenced input: central memory CD4+ T cells from blood. V gene TRBV7-8 combines with J gene TRBJ1-1; D remains ambiguous. The receptor was derived from a man younger than 45 with type 1 diabetes. The CDR3 spells CASSLMNTEAFF. The CDR3 DNA follows: TGTGCCAGCAGCTTAATGAACACTGAAGCTTTCTTT.